One TCR beta chain is described in this entry. Its antigen is unidentified. This sample is part of a study of beta chain features in type 1 diabetes. Across the whole study: The patient and healthy donor groups were comparable for age, gender and cell yields.

The V gene's germline CDR1 is SNHLY and CDR2 FYNNEI. Trimming removed 10 bases from V and 5 bases from J; junction bases left unmatched: 15. The CDR3 is made up of 15 amino acids. Expressed TCRB transcripts were sequenced because the isolated RNA had all been reverse transcribed beforehand. The method was immunoSEQ multiplex PCR; TCRdb's version includes in-frame clones alone and lacks a portion of them. The table has around 350,000 clones, about 12% seen once; the top ten hold 0.015% to 0.02%. The study, taken as a whole, reports: Researchers report that Type 1 diabetes patients had moderately but significantly shorter TCRB CDR3s across all four CD4+ subsets. Naive, central memory and Treg TCRB repertoires appeared more alike in patients than in healthy donors. Equally in patients and controls, PCR might preferentially amplify shorter templates.

This clonotype was obtained from a man aged 18 to 30 in good health. V gene TRBV2 combines with J gene TRBJ2-7, with 9 nucleotides matching TRBD1. Sequencing used naive CD4+ T cells from blood. CDR3: CATLPRDRDVDEQYF. The CDR3 coding sequence is TGTGCCACCCTACCCCGGGACAGGGACGTTGACGAGCAGTACTTC.